Listed here are 17 T cell receptor beta chains from one sample, sequenced in a study of blood T cell repertoires in COVID-19. TCRdb keeps only in-frame clones here, not all; method: immunoSEQ multiplex PCR. The table shows under 300,000 clones, with more than 80% occurring only once. The sequencing sample was made of PBMCs or T cells enriched from blood (not recorded which). All receptors derive from a young woman who had recovered from COVID-19.

The rearrangement joins TRBV15 to TRBJ1-6, with 8 bases aligning to TRBD1. Germline assignment: CDR1 LNHNV and CDR2 YYDKDF (reference sequence). This CDR3 has 23 residues. Trimming cost V 0 bases and J 0 bases; bases outside gene matches: 19. The CDR3 spells CATSRDLGFLYRGFLSYNSPLHF. The CDR3 nucleotides are TGTGCCACCAGCAGAGACTTGGGATTTCTTTACAGGGGGTTCCTCTCCTATAATTCACCCCTCCACTTT.

V and J are TRBV29-1 and TRBJ1-1, with unresolved D. V dropped 7 bases and J dropped 0 bases, with 9 bases sitting between them. Germline loops: CDR1 SQVTM, CDR2 ANQGSEA. The length of the CDR3 is 12 residues. CDR3 nucleotide sequence: TGCAGCGCAGCGGGGTTGAACACTGAAGCTTTCTTT. It translates to CSAAGLNTEAFF.

The chain has TRBV11-2 and TRBJ2-1; 15 bases match TRBD2. The CDR3 length is 16 residues. The V gene's germline CDR1 is SGHAT and CDR2 FQNNGV. J gave up 9 bases and V 2 bases, and 5 bases lay outside the gene matches. The CDR3 loop reads CASSLIGLAGGIEQFF. As DNA, the CDR3 is TGTGCCAGCAGCTTAATTGGACTAGCGGGGGGGATTGAGCAGTTCTTC.

DNA of the CDR3: TGCGCCAGCAGCTTCTGGACAGGGGTTGGAGTGAACACTGAAGCTTTCTTT. It specifies CASSFWTGVGVNTEAFF. The chain is built from TRBV5-1 and TRBJ1-1; 9 bases are shared with TRBD1. The CDR3 consists of 17 residues. Per germline, CDR1 SGHRS and CDR2 YFSETQ. J gave up 0 bases and V 2 bases, and 8 bases lay outside the gene matches.

CDR3 sequence (DNA): TGTGCCAGCAGCGTATCAGGTCGACAGGGCAACGAGCAGTACTTC. It is translated as CASSVSGRQGNEQYF. The gene calls are TRBV9 and TRBJ2-7; 7 bases agree with TRBD1. CDR1 SGDLS and CDR2 YYNGEE come from the germline V gene. This CDR3 is 15 amino acids long. Trimming cost V 1 base and J 5 bases; bases outside gene matches: 9.

This clone was detected once. V usage is TRBV2 and J usage is TRBJ1-1, with D perhaps TRBD1 (5 bases). This CDR3 spans 14 amino acids. Looked up from germline, CDR1 is SNHLY and CDR2 is FYNNEI. Trimming left V 2 bases short and J 2 bases short, with 9 bases between. CDR3 DNA: TGTGCCAGCAGTGAAAGGGGCCCAAACACTGAAGCTTTCTTT. Translated: CASSERGPNTEAFF. The variable domain in full, with the rest retrieved from reference TRBV2 and TRBJ1-1, is EPEVTQTPSHQVTQMGQEVILRCVPISNHLYFYWYRQILGQKVEFLVSFYNNEISEKSEIFDDQFSVERPDGSNFTLKIRSTKLEDSAMYFCASSERGPNTEAFFGQGTRLTVV.

This clone appeared a few times. CDR3 in amino acids: CATSTGGTEAFF. The CDR3 DNA reads as TGCGCCACCTCAACAGGGGGAACTGAAGCTTTCTTT. The genes are TRBV10-1 and TRBJ1-1, with 8 nucleotides matching TRBD1. V lost 10 bases, J lost 5 bases, and 6 bases stayed unmatched. CDR3 length: 12 amino acids. Looked up from germline, CDR1 is WNHNN and CDR2 is SYGVQD (reference sequence).

V gene TRBV28 combines with J gene TRBJ1-2; 8 nucleotides match TRBD1. CDR3 size: 16 residues. The ends lost 4 bases at V and 6 bases at J; junction bases unmatched: 13. Germline assignment: CDR1 MDHEN and CDR2 SYDVKM. This CDR3 is CASSSASDRAVDGYTF. The CDR3 nucleotides are TGTGCCAGCAGTTCCGCCTCGGACAGGGCCGTGGATGGCTACACCTTC.

The V gene is TRBV19, the J gene TRBJ1-6; D uncertain. Germline V lookup: CDR1 LNHDA, CDR2 SQIVND (reference sequence). Between the trimmed V and J ends, which lost 1 base and 4 bases, there was a span of 14 bases. This CDR3 comprises 17 residues. The CDR3 DNA reads as TGTGCCAGTAGTATAGGCCCCCAGAAAAGTTATAATTCACCCCTCCACTTT. This encodes CASSIGPQKSYNSPLHF.

The chain joins TRBV5-5 to TRBJ1-2; D is perhaps TRBD1 (5 bases). This CDR3 contains 13 residues. The V end was cut by 2 bases, the J end by 4 bases, with 9 bases between. The germline V gene encodes CDR1 SGHKS and CDR2 YYEKEE (reference sequence). The CDR3, as DNA: TGTGCCAGCAGCTTCCTCGGGGGCTATGGCTACACCTTC. Translation: CASSFLGGYGYTF.

This chain's CDR3 is CASSGASRGGDEKLFF. Here the CDR3 DNA reads TGCGCCAGCAGTGGGGCCAGTAGAGGGGGGGATGAAAAACTGTTTTTT. V and J are TRBV10-2 and TRBJ1-4; D might be TRBD1 (6 bases). The CDR3 consists of 16 residues. Trimming removed 4 bases from V and 6 bases from J, with 18 bases in between. CDR1 and CDR2 from the germline V gene are WSHSY and SAAADI.

In its sample, this clone was seen once. This chain uses TRBV29-1 with TRBJ2-7; the match to TRBD1 covers 11 bases. The junction had 3 bases not matched to a gene; V was cut back by 6 bases and J by 2 bases. CDR3 length: 13 residues. In germline, CDR1 is SQVTM, CDR2 ANQGSEA. CDR3 loop: CSVWTGGTYEQYF. CDR3 DNA sequence: TGCAGCGTGTGGACAGGGGGCACCTACGAGCAGTACTTC.

The DNA of the CDR3 is TGTGCCAGCAGCTCAGCTACACCGCCCTATGGCTACACCTTC. It specifies CASSSATPPYGYTF. The chain recombines TRBV7-9 with TRBJ1-2, with no clear D. Per the germline V gene, CDR1 is SEHNR and CDR2 is FQNEAQ (reference sequence). V was clipped by 4 bases and J by 4 bases, with 13 bases between them. The CDR3 is 14 amino acids.

The chain carries TRBV3-1 (or the pseudogene TRBV3-2) and TRBJ1-3; D may be TRBD1 (5 bases). The CDR3 has 15 amino acids. Germline values: CDR1 LGHDT, CDR2 YNNKEL (reference sequence). Trimming took off 4 bases at V and 0 bases at J, with 10 bases between the two ends. The CDR3, as DNA: TGTGCCAGCAGCCCGGGACTGATCTCTGGAAACACCATATATTTT. Its translation: CASSPGLISGNTIYF.

The rearrangement links TRBV5-5 to TRBJ1-4; the D gene is possibly TRBD1 (5 bases). Trimming took off 4 bases at V and 7 bases at J, with 17 bases between the two ends. CDR3 length: 15 residues. Germline V gene sequence: CDR1 SGHKS, CDR2 YYEKEE (reference sequence). CDR3 nucleotides: TGTGCCAGCAGCGGAAATCCCGGGACTGGTGAAAAACTGTTTTTT. This translates into CASSGNPGTGEKLFF.

The sample holds one count of this clone. J is TRBJ1-4 and V is TRBV5-1, with D possibly being TRBD1 (5 bases). Germline-derived CDR1 and CDR2 are SGHRS and YFSETQ. Trimming took 0 bases from V and 4 from J, leaving 7 bases between them. CDR3 length: 14 amino acids. DNA for the CDR3: TGCGCCAGCAGCTTGGAGACAGTTAATGAAAAACTGTTTTTT. It translates to CASSLETVNEKLFF.

This sequence joins TRBV12-3 or TRBV12-4 and TRBJ2-7, with D tentatively TRBD1 (5 bases). Trimming cost V 10 bases and J 7 bases, with 17 bases left between them. CDR3 length: 12 amino acids. DNA for the CDR3: TGTGCCATCGCCACAGGTACCTTGGAGCAGTACTTC. Translation: CAIATGTLEQYF.